Given below is one T cell receptor beta chain in context. This clonotype was found many times. Its antigen remains unidentified. No base-level quality is on record; no much larger clone is a single base apart. These data originate in a study of CD8 T cells in ankylosing spondylitis (dated by TCRdb to about 2017). Some background on the complete study: To find TCR variants linked to disease, the study profiled T cell receptor beta repertoires in ankylosing spondylitis patients and healthy donors. Peripheral blood samples were taken, and synovial fluid was additionally collected from ankylosing spondylitis patients. In total, the full study cohort was made up of some 110 healthy donors and more than 20 ankylosing spondylitis patients. General study outcomes and caveats: Some motif variants had previously been reported in the synovial fluid and blood of reactive arthritis patients, which suggests shared mechanisms of disease initiation. Blood from ankylosing spondylitis patients appeared to be characterized by a TCR beta motif made up of several highly homologous amino acid variants. According to the report, matched synovial fluid samples from ankylosing spondylitis patients were significantly enriched for the disease-linked clones. The disease-linked clones had a CD8+ phenotype and were found at relatively low frequencies in peripheral blood.

The sequencing machine was an Illumina HiSeq 2500. TCR beta libraries were prepared by quantitative 5'-RACE with molecular barcodes. From the authors' description of their analysis: To identify disease-linked TCR variants, a new computational method was used, one built on a probabilistic model of VDJ rearrangement. TCRdb passed the public sequencing reads through fastp at Q25 and MiXCR, retaining productive beta sequences. Records with the same CDR3 protein are collapsed into one entry carrying the most frequent genes and DNA. The authors' filters were not applied to this entry. The sample data list about 250,000 distinct CDR3 sequences, and approximately 10% of these were observed just once. The ten largest clones add up to roughly 2.5% of the sample. CDR1 and CDR2 are drawn from the germline V gene: MGHRA, YSYEKL. Trimming removed 0 bases from V and 4 bases from J; the gene matches leave 14 bases unexplained. From the cysteine through the phenylalanine, the CDR3 covers 18 amino acids. Only the CDR3 portion is preserved as DNA: 54 bases, with reading frame beginning at the first base.

The clonotype was recovered from a male donor with ankylosing spondylitis or in good health (not recorded which). The sample was blood, either unsorted or a sorted T cell fraction (not recorded which). The rearrangement combines TRBV4-1 with TRBJ2-5; TRBD1 fits 7 bases in the junction. The sequence in DNA is TGCGCCAGCAGCCAAGATCCGCAGGTGCAGGGGGTGCGAGAGACCCAGTACTTC. This translates into CASSQDPQVQGVRETQYF.